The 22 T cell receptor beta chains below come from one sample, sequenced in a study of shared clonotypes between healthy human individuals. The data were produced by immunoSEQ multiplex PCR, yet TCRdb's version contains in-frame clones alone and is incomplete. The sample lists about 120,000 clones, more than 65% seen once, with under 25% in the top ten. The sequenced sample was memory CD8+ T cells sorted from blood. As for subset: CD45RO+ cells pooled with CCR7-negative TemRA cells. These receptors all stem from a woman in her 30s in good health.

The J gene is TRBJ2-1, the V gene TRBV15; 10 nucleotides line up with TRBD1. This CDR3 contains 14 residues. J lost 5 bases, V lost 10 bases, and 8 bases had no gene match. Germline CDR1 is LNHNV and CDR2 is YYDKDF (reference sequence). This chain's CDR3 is CASGSGQGNNEQFF. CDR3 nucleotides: TGTGCCAGCGGCTCGGGACAGGGGAACAATGAGCAGTTCTTC.

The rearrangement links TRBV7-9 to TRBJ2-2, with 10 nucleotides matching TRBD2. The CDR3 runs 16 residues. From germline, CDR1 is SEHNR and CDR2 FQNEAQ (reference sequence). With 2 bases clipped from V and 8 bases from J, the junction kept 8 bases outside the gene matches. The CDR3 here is CASSLQLAGFGGELFF. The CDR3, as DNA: TGTGCCAGCAGCTTACAACTAGCGGGATTTGGAGGGGAGCTGTTTTTT.

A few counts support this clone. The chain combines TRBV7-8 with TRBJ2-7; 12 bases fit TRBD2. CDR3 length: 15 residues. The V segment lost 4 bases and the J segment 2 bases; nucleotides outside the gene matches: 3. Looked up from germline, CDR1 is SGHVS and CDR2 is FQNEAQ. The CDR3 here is CASSYWTSGTYEQYF. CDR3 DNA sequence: TGTGCCAGCAGCTATTGGACTAGCGGGACCTACGAGCAGTACTTC. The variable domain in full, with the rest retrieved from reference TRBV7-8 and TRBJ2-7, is GAGVSQSPRYKVAKRGQDVALRCDPISGHVSLFWYQQALGQGPEFLTYFQNEAQLDKSGLPSDRFFAERPEGSVSTLKIQRTQQEDSAVYLCASSYWTSGTYEQYFGPGTRLTVT.

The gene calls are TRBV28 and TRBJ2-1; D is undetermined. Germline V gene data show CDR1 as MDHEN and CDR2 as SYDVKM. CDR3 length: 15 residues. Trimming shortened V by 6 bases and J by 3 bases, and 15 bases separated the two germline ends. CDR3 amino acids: CASSLGSLDYNEQFF. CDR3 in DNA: TGTGCCAGCAGCCTGGGGTCACTGGACTACAATGAGCAGTTCTTC.

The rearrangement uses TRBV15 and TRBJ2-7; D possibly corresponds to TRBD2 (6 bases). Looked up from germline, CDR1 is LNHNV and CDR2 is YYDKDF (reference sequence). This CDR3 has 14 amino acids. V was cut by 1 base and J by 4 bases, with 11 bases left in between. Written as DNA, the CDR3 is TGTGCCACCAGCAGAGGGATTAGCGGATACGAGCAGTACTTC. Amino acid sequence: CATSRGISGYEQYF.

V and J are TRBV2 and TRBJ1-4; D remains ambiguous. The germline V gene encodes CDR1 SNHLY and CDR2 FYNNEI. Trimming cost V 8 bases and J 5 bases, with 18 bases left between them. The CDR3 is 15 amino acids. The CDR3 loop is CASGQSAMYNEKLFF. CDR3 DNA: TGTGCCAGCGGTCAGTCCGCTATGTACAATGAAAAACTGTTTTTT.

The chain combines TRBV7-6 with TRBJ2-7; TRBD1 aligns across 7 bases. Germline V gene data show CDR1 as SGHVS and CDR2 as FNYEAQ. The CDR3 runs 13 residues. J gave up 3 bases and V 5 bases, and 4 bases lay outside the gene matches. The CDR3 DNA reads TGTGCCAGCAGCCGAACAGGGGACTACGAGCAGTACTTC. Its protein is CASSRTGDYEQYF.

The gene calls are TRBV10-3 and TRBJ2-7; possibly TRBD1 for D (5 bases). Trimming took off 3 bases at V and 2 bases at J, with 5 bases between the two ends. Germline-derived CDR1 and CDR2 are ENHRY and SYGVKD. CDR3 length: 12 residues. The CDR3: CAISEGAYEQYF. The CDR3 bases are TGTGCCATCAGTGAAGGGGCCTACGAGCAGTACTTC.

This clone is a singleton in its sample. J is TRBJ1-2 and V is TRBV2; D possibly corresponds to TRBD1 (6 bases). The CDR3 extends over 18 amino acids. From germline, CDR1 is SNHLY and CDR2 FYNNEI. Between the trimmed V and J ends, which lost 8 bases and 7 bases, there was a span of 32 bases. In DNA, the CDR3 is TGTGCCAGCCTAGGGGATCTCCAGGCAGGCGCCGAGGGGGGTGGCTACACCTTC. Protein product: CASLGDLQAGAEGGGYTF. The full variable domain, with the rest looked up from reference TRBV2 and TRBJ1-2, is EPEVTQTPSHQVTQMGQEVILRCVPISNHLYFYWYRQILGQKVEFLVSFYNNEISEKSEIFDDQFSVERPDGSNFTLKIRSTKLEDSAMYFCASLGDLQAGAEGGGYTFGSGTRLTVV.

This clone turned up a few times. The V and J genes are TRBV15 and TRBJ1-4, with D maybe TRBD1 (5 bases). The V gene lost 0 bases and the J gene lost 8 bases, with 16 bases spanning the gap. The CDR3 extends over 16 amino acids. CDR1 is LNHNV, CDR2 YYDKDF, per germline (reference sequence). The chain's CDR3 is CATSRDRGEGSEKLFF. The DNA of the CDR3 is TGTGCCACCAGCAGAGATCGGGGGGAGGGAAGCGAAAAACTGTTTTTT.

The chain's CDR3 is CASSSRRATQYF. The DNA of the CDR3 is TGTGCCAGCAGCTCGAGGAGGGCTACGCAGTATTTT. The chain employs TRBV9 and TRBJ2-3, with TRBD2 as a possible D gene (6 bases). V was trimmed by 4 bases and J by 8 bases, leaving 11 bases between them. The germline CDR1 and CDR2 sequences are SGDLS and YYNGEE. The CDR3 runs to 12 residues.

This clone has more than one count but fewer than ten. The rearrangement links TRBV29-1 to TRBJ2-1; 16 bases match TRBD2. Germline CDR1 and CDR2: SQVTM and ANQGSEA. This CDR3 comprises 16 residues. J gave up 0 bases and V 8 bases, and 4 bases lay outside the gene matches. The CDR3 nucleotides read TGCAGCTTGGGACTAGCGGGAGGGGGCTCCTACAATGAGCAGTTCTTC. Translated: CSLGLAGGGSYNEQFF.

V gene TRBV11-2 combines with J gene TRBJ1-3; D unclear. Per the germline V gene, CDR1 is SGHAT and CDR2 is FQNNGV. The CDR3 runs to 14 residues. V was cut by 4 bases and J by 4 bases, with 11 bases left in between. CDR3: CASSSTLLGNTIYF. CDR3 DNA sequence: TGTGCCAGCAGCTCGACGCTACTGGGAAACACCATATATTTT.

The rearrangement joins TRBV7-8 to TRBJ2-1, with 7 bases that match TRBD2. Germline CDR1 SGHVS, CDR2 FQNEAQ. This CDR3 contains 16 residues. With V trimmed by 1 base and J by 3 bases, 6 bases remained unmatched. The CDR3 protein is CASSLVGLADYNEQFF. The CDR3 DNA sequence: TGTGCCAGCAGCTTAGTCGGGCTAGCGGACTACAATGAGCAGTTCTTC.

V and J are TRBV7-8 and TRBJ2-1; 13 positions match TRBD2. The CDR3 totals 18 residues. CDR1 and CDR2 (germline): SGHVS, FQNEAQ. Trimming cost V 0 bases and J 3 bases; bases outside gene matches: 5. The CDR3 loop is CASSLALGLAGIYNEQFF. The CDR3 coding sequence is TGTGCCAGCAGCTTAGCCCTGGGACTAGCGGGGATCTACAATGAGCAGTTCTTC.

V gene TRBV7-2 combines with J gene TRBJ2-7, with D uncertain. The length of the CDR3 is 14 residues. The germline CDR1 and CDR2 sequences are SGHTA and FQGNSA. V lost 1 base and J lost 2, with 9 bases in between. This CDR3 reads CASSLDLLPYEQYF. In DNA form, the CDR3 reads TGTGCCAGCAGCTTAGACCTACTGCCCTACGAGCAGTACTTC.

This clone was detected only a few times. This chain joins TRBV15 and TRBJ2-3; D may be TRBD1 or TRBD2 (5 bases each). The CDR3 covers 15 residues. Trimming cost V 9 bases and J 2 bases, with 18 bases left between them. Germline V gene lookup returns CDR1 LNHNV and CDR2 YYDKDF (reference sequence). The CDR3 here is CATRPGGTHTDTQYF. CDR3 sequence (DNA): TGTGCCACTAGACCTGGGGGTACCCACACAGATACGCAGTATTTT. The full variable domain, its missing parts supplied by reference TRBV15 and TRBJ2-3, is DAMVIQNPRYQVTQFGKPVTLSCSQTLNHNVMYWYQQKSSQAPKLLFHYYDKDFNNEADTPDNFQSRRPNTSFCFLDIRSPGLGDTAMYLCATRPGGTHTDTQYFGPGTRLTVL.

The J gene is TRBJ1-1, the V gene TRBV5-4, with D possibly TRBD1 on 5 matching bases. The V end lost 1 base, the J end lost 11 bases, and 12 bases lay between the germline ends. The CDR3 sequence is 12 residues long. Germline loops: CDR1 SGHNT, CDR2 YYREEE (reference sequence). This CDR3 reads CASSLPGECAFF. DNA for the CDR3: TGTGCCAGCAGCTTGCCGGGGGAATGCGCTTTCTTT. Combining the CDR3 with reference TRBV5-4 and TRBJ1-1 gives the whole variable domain ETGVTQSPTHLIKTRGQQVTLRCSSQSGHNTVSWYQQALGQGPQFIFQYYREEENGRGNFPPRFSGLQFPNYSSELNVNALELDDSALYLCASSLPGECAFFGQGTRLTVV.

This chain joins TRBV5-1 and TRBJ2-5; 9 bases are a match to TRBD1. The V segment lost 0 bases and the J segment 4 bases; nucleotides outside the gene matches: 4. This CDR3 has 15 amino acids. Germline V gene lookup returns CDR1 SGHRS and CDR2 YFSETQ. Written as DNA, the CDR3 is TGCGCCAGCAGCTTGGGTGGGACAGGGAGAGAGACCCAGTACTTC. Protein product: CASSLGGTGRETQYF.

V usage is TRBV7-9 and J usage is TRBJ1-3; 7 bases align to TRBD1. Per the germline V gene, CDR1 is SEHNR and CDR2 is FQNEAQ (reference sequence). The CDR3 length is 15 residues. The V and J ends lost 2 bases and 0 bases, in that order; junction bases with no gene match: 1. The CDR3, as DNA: TGTGCCAGCAGCTTAAGGGACAGCTCTGGAAACACCATATATTTT. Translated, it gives CASSLRDSSGNTIYF.

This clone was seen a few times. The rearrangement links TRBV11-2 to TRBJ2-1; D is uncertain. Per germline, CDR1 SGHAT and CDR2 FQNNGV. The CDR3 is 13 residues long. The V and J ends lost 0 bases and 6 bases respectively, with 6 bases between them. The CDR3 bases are TGTGCCAGCAGCTTAGAGTACGGCAATGAGCAGTTCTTC. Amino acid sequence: CASSLEYGNEQFF.

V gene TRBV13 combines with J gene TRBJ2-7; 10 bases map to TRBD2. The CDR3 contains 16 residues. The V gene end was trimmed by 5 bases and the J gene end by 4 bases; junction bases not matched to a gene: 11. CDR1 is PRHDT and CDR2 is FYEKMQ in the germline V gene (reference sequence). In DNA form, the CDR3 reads TGTGCCAGCAGCCCGACTAAGCGGGAGGGCTATTACGAGCAGTACTTC. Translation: CASSPTKREGYYEQYF.